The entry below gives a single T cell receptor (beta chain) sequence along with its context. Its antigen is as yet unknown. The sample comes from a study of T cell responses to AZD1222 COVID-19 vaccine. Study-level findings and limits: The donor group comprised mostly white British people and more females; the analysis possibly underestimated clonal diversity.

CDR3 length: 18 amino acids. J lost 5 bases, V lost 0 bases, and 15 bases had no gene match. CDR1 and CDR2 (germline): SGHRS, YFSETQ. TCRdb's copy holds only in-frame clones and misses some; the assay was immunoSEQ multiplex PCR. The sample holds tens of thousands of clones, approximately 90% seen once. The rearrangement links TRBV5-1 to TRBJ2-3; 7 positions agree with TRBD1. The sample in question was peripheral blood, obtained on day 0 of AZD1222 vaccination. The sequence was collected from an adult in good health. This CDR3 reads CASSLALAVRQGGDTQYF. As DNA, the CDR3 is TGCGCCAGCAGCTTGGCCCTCGCAGTTCGACAGGGTGGAGATACGCAGTATTTT.